This is a list of T cell receptor beta chains from one sample in a study of technical replicates of blood from a handful of donors. Assay: immunoSEQ multiplex PCR; the TCRdb copy retains only in-frame clones and omits some. The sample consists of 67,000 or so clones, 95% to 96% of them appearing once. The sample consisted of T cells isolated from PBMCs. The receptor set was obtained from a human donor in good health. The CDR3 runs from the conserved cysteine through the conserved F or W. The order of the fields is V gene, clone size, D gene, J gene, CDR3 protein, CDR3 DNA. The D gene is left open where the match is weak. Expanded clones get a size class; other rows say once, few or many, or leave the size out.

TRBV7-7	NA	TRBD1	TRBJ2-7	CASSRRTGDHEQYF	TGTGCCAGCAGCCGGCGGACAGGGGATCACGAGCAGTACTTC
TRBV30	NA	TRBD1	TRBJ1-5	CAWQQGASNQPQHF	TGTGCCTGGCAACAGGGGGCGAGCAATCAGCCCCAGCATTTT
TRBV5-1	NA	NA	TRBJ1-2	CASSFRGNPVLGYGYTF	TGCGCCAGCAGCTTTCGCGGGAATCCTGTTTTGGGCTATGGCTACACCTTC
TRBV30	NA	NA	TRBJ2-2	CAWSSWQGRVGELFF	TGTGCCTGGAGTAGTTGGCAGGGAAGGGTCGGGGAGCTGTTTTTT
TRBV5-8	NA	TRBD1	TRBJ2-3	CASSQPGQGTDTQYF	TGTGCCAGCAGCCAACCGGGACAGGGAACAGATACGCAGTATTTT
TRBV28	NA	TRBD1	TRBJ1-4	CASSISRDRGYEKLFF	TGTGCCAGCAGTATTAGTAGGGACAGGGGGTATGAAAAACTGTTTTTT
TRBV5-4	once	NA	TRBJ2-2	CASSLGRVGGELFF	TGTGCCAGCAGCTTGGGTCGGGTTGGCGGGGAGCTGTTTTTT
TRBV6-1	NA	NA	TRBJ2-5	CASSPGAIQETQYF	TGTGCCAGCAGTCCAGGGGCGATCCAAGAGACCCAGTACTTC
TRBV28	once	NA	TRBJ1-1	CASSFRATEAFF	TGTGCCAGCAGTTTCAGGGCCACTGAAGCTTTCTTT
TRBV27	NA	NA	TRBJ2-2	CASSWDTVGNTGELFF	TGTGCCAGCAGTTGGGACACCGTGGGGAACACCGGGGAGCTGTTTTTT
TRBV9	NA	TRBD2	TRBJ2-1	CASSVEFREGNEQFF	TGTGCCAGCAGCGTAGAGTTTCGGGAGGGGAATGAGCAGTTCTTC
TRBV6-5	NA	TRBD1	TRBJ2-7	CASSSPSGQGDYEQYF	TGTGCCAGCAGTTCGCCCTCGGGGCAGGGGGACTACGAGCAGTACTTC
TRBV5-4	NA	TRBD2	TRBJ2-5	CASSFNGGGAQETQYF	TGTGCCAGCAGCTTTAACGGCGGGGGGGCGCAAGAGACCCAGTACTTC
TRBV9	NA	TRBD1	TRBJ2-6	CTSSPPTGAGANVLTF	TGTACCAGCAGCCCACCGACAGGGGCTGGGGCCAACGTCCTGACTTTC
TRBV6-6	NA	NA	TRBJ2-3	CASRSQGGGTDTQYF	TGTGCCAGCAGATCCCAGGGGGGCGGCACAGATACGCAGTATTTT
TRBV27	NA	NA	TRBJ2-5	CASRPRGPIQETQYF	TGTGCCAGCAGGCCTCGAGGGCCTATCCAAGAGACCCAGTACTTC
TRBV6-1	NA	TRBD1	TRBJ1-5	CASSVFGQVYNQPQHF	TGTGCCAGCAGTGTCTTCGGACAGGTCTACAATCAGCCCCAGCATTTT
TRBV9	NA	TRBD2	TRBJ2-3	CASSVLAGEYADTQYF	TGTGCCAGCAGCGTCTTAGCGGGAGAATACGCAGATACGCAGTATTTT
TRBV6-5	NA	NA	TRBJ1-3	CASSYSRGNTIYF	TGTGCCAGCAGTTACTCGAGGGGAAACACCATATATTTT
TRBV19	NA	TRBD2	TRBJ2-7	CASKGLAGASYEQYF	TGTGCCAGTAAGGGACTAGCGGGGGCCTCCTACGAGCAGTACTTC
TRBV5-4	NA	NA	TRBJ2-5	CASSLALQETQYF	TGTGCCAGCAGCTTGGCACTCCAAGAGACCCAGTACTTC
TRBV10-1	NA	NA	TRBJ1-6	CASSTGNNSPLHF	TGCGCCAGCTCAACAGGGAATAATTCACCCCTCCACTTT
TRBV4-2	NA	TRBD1	TRBJ1-6	CASSQEGQDNSPLHF	TGTGCCAGCAGCCAAGAGGGACAGGATAATTCACCCCTCCACTTT
TRBV15	NA	NA	TRBJ1-1	CATSGDKTDTEAFF	TGTGCCACCAGCGGGGACAAAACGGACACTGAAGCTTTCTTT
TRBV6-4	NA	TRBD2	TRBJ2-3	CASSDSTSGSTPDTQYF	TGTGCCAGCAGTGACTCAACTAGCGGGAGTACCCCAGATACGCAGTATTTT
TRBV20-1	NA	NA	TRBJ2-7	CSAPQAYEQYF	TGCAGTGCTCCCCAGGCCTACGAGCAGTACTTC
TRBV13	NA	NA	TRBJ2-7	CASSLGAYEQYF	TGTGCCAGCAGCTTGGGAGCCTACGAGCAGTACTTC
TRBV12-5	NA	NA	TRBJ1-1	CASGLTGLGDTEAFF	TGTGCTAGTGGTTTGACAGGGTTGGGAGACACTGAAGCTTTCTTT
TRBV5-1	NA	NA	TRBJ1-3	CASSLAASSGNTIYF	TGCGCCAGCAGCTTGGCCGCTAGCTCTGGAAACACCATATATTTT
TRBV5-4	NA	TRBD1	TRBJ1-5	CASSRQGGNQPQHF	TGTGCCAGCAGCCGACAGGGGGGCAATCAGCCCCAGCATTTT
TRBV27	NA	TRBD1	TRBJ1-5	CASSFGTGHHQPQHF	TGTGCCAGCAGTTTCGGGACAGGCCATCATCAGCCCCAGCATTTT
TRBV13	NA	TRBD1	TRBJ2-7	CASSFTGGSYEQYF	TGTGCCAGCAGCTTCACAGGGGGGTCCTACGAGCAGTACTTC
TRBV2	NA	TRBD1	TRBJ1-1	CASSETGGRAFF	TGTGCCAGCAGTGAGACAGGGGGCCGGGCTTTCTTT